This TCR beta chain was found in a study of cytomegalovirus exposure and HLA in healthy donors. Study-level information: Early released data comprised around 80 million unique TCRs from HLA-typed donors.

Vbeta (60) and Jbeta (13) primers were used in the PCR. Data came from immunoSEQ multiplex PCR; TCRdb stores just in-frame clones and leaves some out. This sample has 100,000 to 150,000 clones; 75% to 90% occur once, and the top ten carry 1%. For this clone: Its antigen is not known.

The V and J ends lost 0 bases and 1 base respectively, with 7 bases between them. There are 14 residues in the CDR3. CDR1 is SGDLS and CDR2 is YYNGEE in the germline V gene. Notes on the study in general: An apparent linkage of common viral pathogens to several of the most significant clusters emerged in a later analysis. The Asian-associated ancestry cluster reportedly had fewer N-insertions than the approximately 670-donor mean in a later analysis. The study flagged around 160 TCR beta chains as cytomegalovirus-associated.

The sequencing sample was made of PBMCs. The genes are TRBV9 and TRBJ1-1; D gene uncertain. This TCR was recovered from a man in his forties in good health and CMV-seronegative. This CDR3 is CASSVASGNTEAFF. The CDR3 DNA sequence: TGTGCCAGCAGCGTAGCCTCGGGGAACACTGAAGCTTTCTTT.